This T cell receptor (beta chain) was found in a study of T-cell reconstitution after alpha-beta-depleted transplantation in children. Findings of the study overall: Several hundred expanded graft clones reportedly gave rise to the alpha-beta T cells present about two months after transplant.

CDR3 length: 13 amino acids. Trimming took off 0 bases at V and 7 bases at J, with 10 bases between the two ends. CDR1 and CDR2 (germline): SGHRS, YFSETQ. There are a few counts of this clonotype. The antigen remains undetermined. It was with unique molecular identifiers that the TCRbeta library was prepared. TCRdb independently ran MiXCR on the PCR reads; one entry per CDR3 protein. The sample gives almost 600,000 distinct CDR3 sequences, around 27% of which show up once; 36% is in the top ten. Material: PBMCs, obtained before TCRalphabeta/CD19-depleted stem cell transplant. The V call is TRBV5-1, the J call TRBJ1-1; no firm D call. The sequence was collected from a boy under three years old with Wiskott-Aldrich syndrome, due to receive a stem cell transplant. Here the CDR3 DNA reads TGCGCCAGCAGCTTGGAGGTCACCGGTGAAGCTTTCTTT. It codes for CASSLEVTGEAFF.